This TCR beta chain was obtained from a study of CXCR3-negative and CXCR3-positive naive CD8 T cells. Regarding the study as a whole: CXCR3-expressing naive cells carried TRB CDR3s more hydrophobic than those of CXCR3-negative naive cells.

CDR3 length: 16 amino acids. The germline CDR1 and CDR2 sequences are SGHVS and FNYEAQ. This clonotype is called medium-sized based on its frequency. Its antigen is not known. In preparing the TRB cDNA libraries, 5' RACE with UMI labels was used. For each CDR3 protein, TCRdb gives one entry from its re-call of the 5' RACE reads, without DNA. Its clone listing holds approximately 89,000 distinct CDR3 sequences. The specimen sequenced was naive CXCR3+ CD8+ T cells from blood. As for subset: CD45RO-CCR7+CD27+CD95- naive CD8+ T cells expressing CXCR3 (TNR3+). This clonotype originated in a human donor in good health. Some clones in this sample may be carry-over from other donors' samples. The V and J genes are TRBV7-6 and TRBJ2-1; there is no DNA to check the TCRdb D call of TRBD2. This CDR3 reads CASSLEVGGSYNEQFF. Together with reference TRBV7-6 and TRBJ2-1, the CDR3 gives the full variable domain: GAGVSQSPRYKVTKRGQDVALRCDPISGHVSLYWYRQALGQGPEFLTYFNYEAQQDKSGLPNDRFSAERPEGSISTLTIQRTEQRDSAMYRCASSLEVGGSYNEQFFGPGTRLTVL.